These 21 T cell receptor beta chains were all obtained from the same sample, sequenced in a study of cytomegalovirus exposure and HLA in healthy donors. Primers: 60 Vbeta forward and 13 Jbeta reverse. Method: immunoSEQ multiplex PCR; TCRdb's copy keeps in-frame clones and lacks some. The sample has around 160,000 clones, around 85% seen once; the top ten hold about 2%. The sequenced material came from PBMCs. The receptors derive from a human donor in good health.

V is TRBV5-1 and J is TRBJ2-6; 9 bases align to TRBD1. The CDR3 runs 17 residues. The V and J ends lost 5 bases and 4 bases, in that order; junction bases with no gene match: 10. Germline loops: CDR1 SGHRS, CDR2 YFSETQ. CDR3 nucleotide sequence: TGCGCCAGCAGGACCGGGACAGGGTTGGCCGGGGCCAACGTCCTGACTTTC. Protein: CASRTGTGLAGANVLTF.

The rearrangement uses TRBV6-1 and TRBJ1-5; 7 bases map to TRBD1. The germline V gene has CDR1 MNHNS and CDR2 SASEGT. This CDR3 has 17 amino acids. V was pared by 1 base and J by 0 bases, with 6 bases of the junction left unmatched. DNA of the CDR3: TGTGCCAGCAGTGAAGGACAGGGACATAATAGCAATCAGCCCCAGCATTTT. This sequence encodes CASSEGQGHNSNQPQHF.

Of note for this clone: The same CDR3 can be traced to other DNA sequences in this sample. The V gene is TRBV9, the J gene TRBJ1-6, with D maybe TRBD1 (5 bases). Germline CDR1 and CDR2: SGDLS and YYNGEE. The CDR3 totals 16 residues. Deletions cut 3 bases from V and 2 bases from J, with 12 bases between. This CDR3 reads CASSAGGTPYNSPLHF. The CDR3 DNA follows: TGTGCCAGCAGCGCCGGGGGAACACCCTATAATTCACCCCTCCACTTT.

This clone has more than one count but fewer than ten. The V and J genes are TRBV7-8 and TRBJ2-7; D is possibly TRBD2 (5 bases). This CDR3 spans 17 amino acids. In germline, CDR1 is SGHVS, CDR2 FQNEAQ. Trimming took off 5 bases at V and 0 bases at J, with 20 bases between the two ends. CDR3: CASSLEAGLTSSYEQYF. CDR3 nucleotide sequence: TGTGCCAGCAGCCTCGAAGCAGGACTGACGAGCTCCTACGAGCAGTACTTC.

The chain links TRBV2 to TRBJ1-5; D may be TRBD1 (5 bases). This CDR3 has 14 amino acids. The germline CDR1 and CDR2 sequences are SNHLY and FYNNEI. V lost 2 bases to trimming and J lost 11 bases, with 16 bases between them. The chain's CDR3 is CASSELDAGGAQHF. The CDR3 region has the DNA TGTGCCAGCAGTGAATTGGACGCCGGGGGGGCCCAGCATTTT.

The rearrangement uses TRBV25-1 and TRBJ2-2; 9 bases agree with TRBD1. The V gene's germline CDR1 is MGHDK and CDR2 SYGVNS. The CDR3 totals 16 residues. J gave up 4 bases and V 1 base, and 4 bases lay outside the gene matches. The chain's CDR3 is CASSESDRGRTGELFF. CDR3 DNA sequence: TGTGCCAGCAGTGAATCGGACAGGGGACGCACCGGGGAGCTGTTTTTT.

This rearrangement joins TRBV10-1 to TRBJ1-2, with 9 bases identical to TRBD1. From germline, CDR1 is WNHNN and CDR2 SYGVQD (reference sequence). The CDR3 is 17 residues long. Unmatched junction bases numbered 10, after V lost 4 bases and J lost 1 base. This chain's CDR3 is CASSGAGQGIGNYGYTF. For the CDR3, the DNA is TGCGCCAGCAGTGGCGCCGGACAGGGGATCGGTAACTATGGCTACACCTTC.

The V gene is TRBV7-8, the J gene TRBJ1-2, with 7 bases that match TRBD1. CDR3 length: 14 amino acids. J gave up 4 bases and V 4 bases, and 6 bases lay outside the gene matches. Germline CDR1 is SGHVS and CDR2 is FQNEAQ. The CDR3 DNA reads TGTGCCAGCAGCTGGCCGGGACAGTCCTATGGCTACACCTTC. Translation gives CASSWPGQSYGYTF.

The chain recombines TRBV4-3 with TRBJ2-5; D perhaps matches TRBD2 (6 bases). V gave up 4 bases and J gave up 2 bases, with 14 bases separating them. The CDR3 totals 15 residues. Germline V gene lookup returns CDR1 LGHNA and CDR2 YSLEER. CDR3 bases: TGCGCCAGCAGCCGGACACTAGCCTGGCAAGAGACCCAGTACTTC. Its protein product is CASSRTLAWQETQYF.

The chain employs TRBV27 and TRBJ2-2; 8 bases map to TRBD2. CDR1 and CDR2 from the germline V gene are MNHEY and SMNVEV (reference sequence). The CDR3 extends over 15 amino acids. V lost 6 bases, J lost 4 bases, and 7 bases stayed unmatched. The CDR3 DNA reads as TGTGCCAGCAGGCTTCGGGGGGGGACCACCGGGGAGCTGTTTTTT. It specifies CASRLRGGTTGELFF.

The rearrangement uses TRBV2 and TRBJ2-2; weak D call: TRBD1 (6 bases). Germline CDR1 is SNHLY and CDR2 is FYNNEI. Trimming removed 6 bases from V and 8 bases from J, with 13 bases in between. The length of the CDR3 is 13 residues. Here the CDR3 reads CASSGRGLGELFF. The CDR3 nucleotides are TGTGCCAGCAGCGGAAGGGGGTTGGGGGAGCTGTTTTTT.

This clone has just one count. The CDR3 here is CASSAKNTGELFF. The CDR3 DNA reads TGTGCCAGCAGTGCAAAGAACACCGGGGAGCTGTTTTTT. The J gene is TRBJ2-2, the V gene TRBV6-1, with no clear D. The length of the CDR3 is 13 residues. Germline V CDR1 and CDR2: MNHNS, SASEGT. The V gene lost 4 bases and the J gene lost 1 base, with 4 bases spanning the gap.

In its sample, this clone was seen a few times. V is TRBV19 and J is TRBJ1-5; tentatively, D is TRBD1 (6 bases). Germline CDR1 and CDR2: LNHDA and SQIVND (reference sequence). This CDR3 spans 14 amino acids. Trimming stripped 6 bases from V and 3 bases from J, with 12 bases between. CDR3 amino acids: CASRNTGFNQPQHF. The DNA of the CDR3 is TGTGCCAGTAGGAATACAGGGTTCAATCAGCCCCAGCATTTT.

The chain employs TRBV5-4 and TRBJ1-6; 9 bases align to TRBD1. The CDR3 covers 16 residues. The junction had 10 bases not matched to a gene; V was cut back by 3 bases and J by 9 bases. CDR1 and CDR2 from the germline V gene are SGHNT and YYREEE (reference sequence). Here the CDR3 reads CASSSYIRDRASPLHF. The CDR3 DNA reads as TGTGCCAGCAGCTCCTACATACGGGACAGGGCTTCACCCCTCCACTTT.

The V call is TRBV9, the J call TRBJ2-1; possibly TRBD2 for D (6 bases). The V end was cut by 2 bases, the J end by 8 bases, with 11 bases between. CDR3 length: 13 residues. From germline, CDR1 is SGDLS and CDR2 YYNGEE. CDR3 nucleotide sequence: TGTGCCAGCAGCGTCCCGGGAGCCCATGAGCAGTTCTTC. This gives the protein CASSVPGAHEQFF.

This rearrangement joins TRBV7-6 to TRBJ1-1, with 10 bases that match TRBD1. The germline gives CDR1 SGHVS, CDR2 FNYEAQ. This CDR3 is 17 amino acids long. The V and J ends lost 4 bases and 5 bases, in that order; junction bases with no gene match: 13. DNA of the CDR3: TGTGCCAGCAGCTCAGATGACAGGGGGCATGGGAAAACTGAAGCTTTCTTT. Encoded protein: CASSSDDRGHGKTEAFF. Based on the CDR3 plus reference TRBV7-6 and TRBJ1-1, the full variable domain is GAGVSQSPRYKVTKRGQDVALRCDPISGHVSLYWYRQALGQGPEFLTYFNYEAQQDKSGLPNDRFSAERPEGSISTLTIQRTEQRDSAMYRCASSSDDRGHGKTEAFFGQGTRLTVV.

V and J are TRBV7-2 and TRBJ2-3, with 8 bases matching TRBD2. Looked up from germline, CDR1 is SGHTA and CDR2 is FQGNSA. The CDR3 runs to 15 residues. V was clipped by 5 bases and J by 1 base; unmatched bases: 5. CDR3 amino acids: CASSLGLGGTDTQYF. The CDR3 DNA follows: TGTGCCAGCAGCCTGGGACTAGGTGGCACAGATACGCAGTATTTT.

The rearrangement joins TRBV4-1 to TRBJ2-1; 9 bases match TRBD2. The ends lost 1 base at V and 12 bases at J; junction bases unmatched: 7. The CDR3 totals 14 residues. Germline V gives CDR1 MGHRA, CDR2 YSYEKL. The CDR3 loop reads CASSQVIAGVGQFF. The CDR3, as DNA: TGCGCCAGCAGCCAAGTTATAGCGGGGGTTGGGCAGTTCTTC.

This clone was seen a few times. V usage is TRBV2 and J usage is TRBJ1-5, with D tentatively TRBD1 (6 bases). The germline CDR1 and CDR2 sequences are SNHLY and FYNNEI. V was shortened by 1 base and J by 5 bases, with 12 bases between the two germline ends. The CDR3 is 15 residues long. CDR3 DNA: TGTGCCAGCAGTGAAGGGGGTTGGGGGCATCAGCCCCAGCATTTT. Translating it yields CASSEGGWGHQPQHF.

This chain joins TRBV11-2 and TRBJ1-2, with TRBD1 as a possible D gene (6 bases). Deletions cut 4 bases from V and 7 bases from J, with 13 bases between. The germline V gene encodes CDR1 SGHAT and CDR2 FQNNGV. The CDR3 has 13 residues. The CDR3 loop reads CASSSLHRVGYTF. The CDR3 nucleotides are TGTGCCAGCAGCTCCCTCCACAGGGTTGGCTACACCTTC.

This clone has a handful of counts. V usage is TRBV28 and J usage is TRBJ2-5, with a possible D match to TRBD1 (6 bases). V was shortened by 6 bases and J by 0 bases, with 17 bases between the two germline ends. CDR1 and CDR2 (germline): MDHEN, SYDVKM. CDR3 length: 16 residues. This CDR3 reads CASSPLQGSYQETQYF. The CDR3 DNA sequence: TGTGCCAGCAGCCCCCTACAGGGTTCGTACCAAGAGACCCAGTACTTC.